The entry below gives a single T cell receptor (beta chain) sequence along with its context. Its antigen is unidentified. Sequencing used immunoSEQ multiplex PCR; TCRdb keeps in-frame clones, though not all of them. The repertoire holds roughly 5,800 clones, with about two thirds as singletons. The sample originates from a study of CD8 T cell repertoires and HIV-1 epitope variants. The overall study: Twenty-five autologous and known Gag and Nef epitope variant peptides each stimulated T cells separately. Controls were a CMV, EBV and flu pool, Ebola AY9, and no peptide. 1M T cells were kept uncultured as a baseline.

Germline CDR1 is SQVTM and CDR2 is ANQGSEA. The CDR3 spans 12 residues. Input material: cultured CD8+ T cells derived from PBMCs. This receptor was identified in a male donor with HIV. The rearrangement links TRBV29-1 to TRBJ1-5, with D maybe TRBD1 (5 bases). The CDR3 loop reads CAGQEVDQPQHF. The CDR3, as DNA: TGCGCAGGGCAGGAGGTCGATCAGCCCCAGCATTTT. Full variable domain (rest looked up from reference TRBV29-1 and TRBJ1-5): SAVISQKPSRDICQRGTSLTIQCQVDSQVTMMFWYRQQPGQSLTLIATANQGSEATYESGFVIDKFPISRPNLTFSTLTVSNMSPEDSSIYLCAGQEVDQPQHFGDGTRLSIL.